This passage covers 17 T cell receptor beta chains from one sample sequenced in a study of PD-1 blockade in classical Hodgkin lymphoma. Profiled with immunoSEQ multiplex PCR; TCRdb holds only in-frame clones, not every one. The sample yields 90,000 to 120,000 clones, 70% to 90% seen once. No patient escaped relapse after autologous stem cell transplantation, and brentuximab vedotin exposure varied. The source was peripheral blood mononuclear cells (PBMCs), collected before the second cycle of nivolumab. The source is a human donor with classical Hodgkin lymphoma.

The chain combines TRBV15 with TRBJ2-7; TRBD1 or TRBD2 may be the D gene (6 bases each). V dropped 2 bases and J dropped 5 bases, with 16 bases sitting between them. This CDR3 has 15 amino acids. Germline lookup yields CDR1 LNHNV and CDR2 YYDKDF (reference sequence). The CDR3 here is CATSRLKRGVHEQYF. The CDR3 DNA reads TGTGCCACCAGCAGATTGAAAAGGGGGGTTCACGAGCAGTACTTC.

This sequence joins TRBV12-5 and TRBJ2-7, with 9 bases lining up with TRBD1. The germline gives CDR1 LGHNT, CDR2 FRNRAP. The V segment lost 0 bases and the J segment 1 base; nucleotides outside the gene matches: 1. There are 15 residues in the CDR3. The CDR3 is CASGLVGTGSYEQYF. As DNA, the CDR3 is TGTGCTAGTGGTTTGGTAGGGACAGGGTCCTACGAGCAGTACTTC.

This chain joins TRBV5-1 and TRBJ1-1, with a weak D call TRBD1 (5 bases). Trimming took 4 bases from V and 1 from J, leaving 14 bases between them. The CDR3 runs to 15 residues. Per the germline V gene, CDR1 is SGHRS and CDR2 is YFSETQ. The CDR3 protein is CASSKTGTENTEAFF. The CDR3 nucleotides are TGCGCCAGCAGCAAAACCGGGACGGAGAACACTGAAGCTTTCTTT. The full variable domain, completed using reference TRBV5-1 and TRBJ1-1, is KAGVTQTPRYLIKTRGQQVTLSCSPISGHRSVSWYQQTPGQGLQFLFEYFSETQRNKGNFPGRFSGRQFSNSRSEMNVSTLELGDSALYLCASSKTGTENTEAFFGQGTRLTVV.

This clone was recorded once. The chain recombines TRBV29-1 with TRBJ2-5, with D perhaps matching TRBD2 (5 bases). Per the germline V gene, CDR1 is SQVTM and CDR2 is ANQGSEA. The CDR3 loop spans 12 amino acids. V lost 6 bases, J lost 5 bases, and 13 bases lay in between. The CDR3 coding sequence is TGCAGCGTCCGCCGCCCGGGGGAGACCCAGTACTTC. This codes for CSVRRPGETQYF.

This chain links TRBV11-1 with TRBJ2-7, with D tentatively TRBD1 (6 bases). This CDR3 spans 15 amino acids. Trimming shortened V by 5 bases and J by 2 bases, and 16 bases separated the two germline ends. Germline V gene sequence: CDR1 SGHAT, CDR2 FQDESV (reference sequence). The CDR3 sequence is CASSLGTTGTYEQYF. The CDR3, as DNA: TGTGCCAGCAGCCTCGGGACGACAGGCACCTACGAGCAGTACTTC.

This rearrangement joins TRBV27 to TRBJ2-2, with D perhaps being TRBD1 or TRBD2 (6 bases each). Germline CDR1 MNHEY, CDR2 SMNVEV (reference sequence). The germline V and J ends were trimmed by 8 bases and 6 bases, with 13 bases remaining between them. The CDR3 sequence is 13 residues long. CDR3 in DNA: TGTGCCAGCCGATTAGGGGGGCCCGGGGAGCTGTTTTTT. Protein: CASRLGGPGELFF.

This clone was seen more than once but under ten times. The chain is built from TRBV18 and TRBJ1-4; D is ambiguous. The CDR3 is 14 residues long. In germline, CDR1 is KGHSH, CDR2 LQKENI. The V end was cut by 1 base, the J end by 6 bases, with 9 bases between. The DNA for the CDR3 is TGTGCCAGCTCACCACAGGGAAGAGATGAAAAACTGTTTTTT. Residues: CASSPQGRDEKLFF.

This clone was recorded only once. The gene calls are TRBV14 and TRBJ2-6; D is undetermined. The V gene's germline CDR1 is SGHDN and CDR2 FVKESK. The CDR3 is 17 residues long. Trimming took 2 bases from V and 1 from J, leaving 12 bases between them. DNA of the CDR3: TGTGCCAGCAGCCAAAGGTTGTTGGGGTCTGGGGCCAACGTCCTGACTTTC. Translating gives CASSQRLLGSGANVLTF.

As DNA, the CDR3 is TGTGCCTGGAGTACTTTTATGAACACTGAAGCTTTCTTT. Its translation is CAWSTFMNTEAFF. The chain is built from TRBV30 and TRBJ1-1; no clear D gene. Per germline, CDR1 GTSNPN and CDR2 SVGIG (reference sequence). CDR3 length: 13 amino acids. With 2 bases removed from V and 0 bases from J, the gap between germline ends came to 7 bases.

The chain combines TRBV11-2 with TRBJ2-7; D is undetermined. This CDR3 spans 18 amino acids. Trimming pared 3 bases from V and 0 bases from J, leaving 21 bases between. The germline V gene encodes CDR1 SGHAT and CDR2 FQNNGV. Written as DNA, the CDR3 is TGTGCCAGCAGCTTTTCATTGTTTTCTGCCAAGAGCTCCTACGAGCAGTACTTC. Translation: CASSFSLFSAKSSYEQYF.

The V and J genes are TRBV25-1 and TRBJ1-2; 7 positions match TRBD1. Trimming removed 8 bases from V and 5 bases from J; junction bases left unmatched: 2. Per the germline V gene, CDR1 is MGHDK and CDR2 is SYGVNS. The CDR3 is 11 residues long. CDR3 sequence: CASQGGYGYTF. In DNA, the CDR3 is TGTGCCAGCCAGGGGGGTTATGGCTACACCTTC.

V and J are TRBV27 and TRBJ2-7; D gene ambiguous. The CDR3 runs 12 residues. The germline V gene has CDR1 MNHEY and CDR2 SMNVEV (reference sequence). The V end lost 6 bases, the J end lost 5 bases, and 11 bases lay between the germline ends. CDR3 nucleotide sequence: TGTGCCAGCAGCAATGGGGTCCACGAGCAGTACTTC. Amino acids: CASSNGVHEQYF.

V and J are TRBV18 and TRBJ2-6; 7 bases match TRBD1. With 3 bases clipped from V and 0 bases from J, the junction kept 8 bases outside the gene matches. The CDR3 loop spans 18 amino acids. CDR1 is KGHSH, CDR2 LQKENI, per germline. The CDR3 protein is CASSPPGQIFSGANVLTF. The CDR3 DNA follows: TGTGCCAGCTCACCCCCGGGACAGATCTTCTCTGGGGCCAACGTCCTGACTTTC.

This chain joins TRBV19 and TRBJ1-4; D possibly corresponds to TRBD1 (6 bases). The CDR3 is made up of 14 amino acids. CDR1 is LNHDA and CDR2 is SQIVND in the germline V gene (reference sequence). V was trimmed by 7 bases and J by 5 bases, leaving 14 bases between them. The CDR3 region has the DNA TGTGCCAGTACCCTGACAGGAGGAAATGAAAAACTGTTTTTT. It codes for CASTLTGGNEKLFF. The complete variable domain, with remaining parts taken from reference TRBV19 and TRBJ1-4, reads DGGITQSPKYLFRKEGQNVTLSCEQNLNHDAMYWYRQDPGQGLRLIYYSQIVNDFQKGDIAEGYSVSREKKESFPLTVTSAQKNPTAFYLCASTLTGGNEKLFFGSGTQLSVL.

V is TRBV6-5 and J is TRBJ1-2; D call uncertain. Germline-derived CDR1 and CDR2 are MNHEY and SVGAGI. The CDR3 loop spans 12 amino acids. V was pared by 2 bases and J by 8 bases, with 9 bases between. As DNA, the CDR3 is TGTGCCAGCAGTTACGAGGGAAGAGGCTACACCTTC. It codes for CASSYEGRGYTF.

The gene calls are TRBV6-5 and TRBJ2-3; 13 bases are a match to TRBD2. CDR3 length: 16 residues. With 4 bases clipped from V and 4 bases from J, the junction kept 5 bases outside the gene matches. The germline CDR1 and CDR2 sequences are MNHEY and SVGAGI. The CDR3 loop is CASSWGLAGTPDTQYF. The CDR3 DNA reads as TGTGCCAGCAGTTGGGGACTAGCGGGAACCCCAGATACGCAGTATTTT.

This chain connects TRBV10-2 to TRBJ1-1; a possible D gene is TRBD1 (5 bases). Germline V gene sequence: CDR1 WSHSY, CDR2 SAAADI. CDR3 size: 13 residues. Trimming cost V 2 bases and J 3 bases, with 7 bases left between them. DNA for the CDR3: TGCGCCAGCAGTGAGACAGGCGACACTGAAGCTTTCTTT. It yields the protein CASSETGDTEAFF.